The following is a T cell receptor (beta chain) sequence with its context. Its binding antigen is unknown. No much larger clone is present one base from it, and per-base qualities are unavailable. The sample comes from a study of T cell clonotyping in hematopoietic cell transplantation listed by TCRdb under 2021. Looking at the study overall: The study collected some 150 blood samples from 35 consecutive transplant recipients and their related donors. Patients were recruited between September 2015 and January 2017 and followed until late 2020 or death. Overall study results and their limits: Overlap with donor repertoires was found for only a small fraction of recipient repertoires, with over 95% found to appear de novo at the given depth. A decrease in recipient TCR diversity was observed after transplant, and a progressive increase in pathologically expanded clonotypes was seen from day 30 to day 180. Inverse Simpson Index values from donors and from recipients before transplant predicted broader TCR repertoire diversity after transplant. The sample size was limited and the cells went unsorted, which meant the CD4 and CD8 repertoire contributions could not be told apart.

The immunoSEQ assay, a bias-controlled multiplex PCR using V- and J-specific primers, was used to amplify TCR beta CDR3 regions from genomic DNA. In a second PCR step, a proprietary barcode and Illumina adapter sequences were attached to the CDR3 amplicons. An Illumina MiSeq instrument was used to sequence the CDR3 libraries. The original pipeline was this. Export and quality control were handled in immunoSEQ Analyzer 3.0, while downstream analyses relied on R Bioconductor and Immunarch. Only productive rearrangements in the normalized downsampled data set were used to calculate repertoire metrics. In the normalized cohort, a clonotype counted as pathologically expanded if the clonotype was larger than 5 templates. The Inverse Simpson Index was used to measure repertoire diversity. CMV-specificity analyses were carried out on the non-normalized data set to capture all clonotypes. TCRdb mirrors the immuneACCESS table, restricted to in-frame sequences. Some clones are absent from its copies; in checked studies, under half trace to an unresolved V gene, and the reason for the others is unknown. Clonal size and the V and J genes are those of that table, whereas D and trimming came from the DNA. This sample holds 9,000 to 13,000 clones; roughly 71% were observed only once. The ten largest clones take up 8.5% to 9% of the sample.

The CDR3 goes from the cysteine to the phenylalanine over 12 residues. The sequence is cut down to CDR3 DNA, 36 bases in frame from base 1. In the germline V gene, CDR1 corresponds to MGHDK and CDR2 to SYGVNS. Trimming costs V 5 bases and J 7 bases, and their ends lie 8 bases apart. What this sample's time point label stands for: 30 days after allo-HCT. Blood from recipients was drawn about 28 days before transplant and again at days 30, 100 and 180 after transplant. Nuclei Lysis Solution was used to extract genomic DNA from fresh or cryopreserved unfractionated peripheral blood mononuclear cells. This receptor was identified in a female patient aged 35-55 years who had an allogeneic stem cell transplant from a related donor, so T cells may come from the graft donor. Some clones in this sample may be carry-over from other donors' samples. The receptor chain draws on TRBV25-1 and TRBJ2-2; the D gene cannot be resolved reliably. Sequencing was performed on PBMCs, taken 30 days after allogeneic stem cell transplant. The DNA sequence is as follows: TGTGCCAGCAGTTCTTCTAACGGGGAGCTGTTTTTT. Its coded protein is CASSSSNGELFF.